This is a list of T cell receptor beta chains from one sample in a study of T-cell memory formation after mild COVID-19. TCRdb used MiXCR to reprocess the 5' RACE reads, holding one entry per CDR3 protein. This table has more than 400,000 distinct CDR3 sequences, around a sixth appearing once. Specimen: PBMCs or a T cell subset sorted from them (not recorded which). The receptors stem from an adult woman who had mild COVID-19 (a few samples of this study predate the infection). Cell type and time point are not known. CDR3s include the opening cysteine and the closing phenylalanine or tryptophan. Each record gives: CDR3 DNA, CDR3 protein, D gene, clone size, J gene, V gene. D genes are given only for firm matches. Part of the rows lack a size; the others show once, few, many or a class for expanded clones.

cdr3_nt: TGTGCCAGCAGTGAATTGGCTAGCGGGAGATACAATGAGCAGTTCTTC; cdr3_aa: CASSELASGRYNEQFF; d_call: TRBD2; clone_size: .; j_call: TRBJ2-1; v_call: TRBV2
cdr3_nt: TGCAGTGCTACACAGGGAGTTGAAGCTTTCTTT; cdr3_aa: CSATQGVEAFF; d_call: .; clone_size: many; j_call: TRBJ1-1; v_call: TRBV20-1
cdr3_nt: TGTGCCAGCAGCCAAGGGACTTTCGAAGAGCAGTTCTTC; cdr3_aa: CASSQGTFEEQFF; d_call: .; clone_size: few; j_call: TRBJ2-1; v_call: TRBV3-1
cdr3_nt: TGTGCCAGCAGCCAAGGCCTCACAGGGGTGCGAGGCTACACCTTC; cdr3_aa: CASSQGLTGVRGYTF; d_call: TRBD1; clone_size: few; j_call: TRBJ1-2; v_call: TRBV4-2
cdr3_nt: TGTGCCAGCAGCTTTGGACAGCTCTACAATGAGCAGTTCTTC; cdr3_aa: CASSFGQLYNEQFF; d_call: .; clone_size: .; j_call: TRBJ2-1; v_call: TRBV7-8
cdr3_nt: TGTGCCAGCAGCCTAATTACCGGGACAGTCTATGGCTACACCTTC; cdr3_aa: CASSLITGTVYGYTF; d_call: TRBD1; clone_size: .; j_call: TRBJ1-2; v_call: TRBV14
cdr3_nt: TGTGCCAGCACCTACCGGGGGACTAGCGGGTACGAGCAGTACTTC; cdr3_aa: CASTYRGTSGYEQYF; d_call: TRBD2; clone_size: .; j_call: TRBJ2-7; v_call: TRBV6-1
cdr3_nt: TGTGCCAGCAGTTCTTCCGGGACAGGAGAGACCCAGTACTTC; cdr3_aa: CASSSSGTGETQYF; d_call: TRBD1; clone_size: once; j_call: TRBJ2-5; v_call: TRBV27
cdr3_nt: TGTGCCAGCAGCTCCGCCTCAGTGGGGAACGAGCAGTACTTC; cdr3_aa: CASSSASVGNEQYF; d_call: .; clone_size: .; j_call: TRBJ2-7; v_call: TRBV11-1
cdr3_nt: TGTGCCAGCAGCTTAGGGGGCAGGTTTGACATTCAGTACTTC; cdr3_aa: CASSLGGRFDIQYF; d_call: .; clone_size: few; j_call: TRBJ2-4; v_call: TRBV13
cdr3_nt: TGCAGCTTCGGAAGGGGGTCTGGAAACACCATATATTTT; cdr3_aa: CSFGRGSGNTIYF; d_call: .; clone_size: few; j_call: TRBJ1-3; v_call: TRBV29-1
cdr3_nt: TGTGCCACCAGCAGTACCGGGACAGGGCATCAGCCCCAGCATTTT; cdr3_aa: CATSSTGTGHQPQHF; d_call: TRBD1; clone_size: .; j_call: TRBJ1-5; v_call: TRBV15
cdr3_nt: TGTGCCAGCAGGGGATACGAGCAGTACTTC; cdr3_aa: CASRGYEQYF; d_call: .; clone_size: many; j_call: TRBJ2-7; v_call: TRBV27
cdr3_nt: TGTGCCAGCAGCCAAGCCCTACTCTCTCGGAACACTGAAGCTTTCTTT; cdr3_aa: CASSQALLSRNTEAFF; d_call: .; clone_size: .; j_call: TRBJ1-1; v_call: TRBV14
cdr3_nt: TGTGCCAGCAGCGACCAGGATCAGCCCCAGCATTTT; cdr3_aa: CASSDQDQPQHF; d_call: .; clone_size: many; j_call: TRBJ1-5; v_call: TRBV7-9
cdr3_nt: TGTGCCAGCTCACAACGGACTAGCGGGGCAGCCTCCTACAATGAGCAGTTCTTC; cdr3_aa: CASSQRTSGAASYNEQFF; d_call: TRBD2; clone_size: few; j_call: TRBJ2-1; v_call: TRBV18
cdr3_nt: TGTGCCAGCAGCCCTCGGACTGACAACACCGGGGAGCTGTTTTTT; cdr3_aa: CASSPRTDNTGELFF; d_call: .; clone_size: many; j_call: TRBJ2-2; v_call: TRBV7-6
cdr3_nt: TGTGCCAGCAGTTCCAGGGGAACAGCTCAGCCCCAGCATTTT; cdr3_aa: CASSSRGTAQPQHF; d_call: .; clone_size: .; j_call: TRBJ1-5; v_call: TRBV12-3/TRBV12-4
cdr3_nt: TGTGCCAGCAGCCCAGGACCATCTGTACCCTACGAGCAGTACTTC; cdr3_aa: CASSPGPSVPYEQYF; d_call: .; clone_size: many; j_call: TRBJ2-7; v_call: TRBV11-2
cdr3_nt: TGTGCCTGGAGTAAGGGGCCCGCTAGGTCTGAAGCTTTCTTT; cdr3_aa: CAWSKGPARSEAFF; d_call: .; clone_size: .; j_call: TRBJ1-1; v_call: TRBV30
cdr3_nt: TGCAGTGCTTTCCCCTCTGGGGCCAACGTCCTGACTTTC; cdr3_aa: CSAFPSGANVLTF; d_call: .; clone_size: .; j_call: TRBJ2-6; v_call: TRBV20-1
cdr3_nt: TGCGCCAGCAGCTTGTGGGGGAACAATGAGCAGTTCTTC; cdr3_aa: CASSLWGNNEQFF; d_call: .; clone_size: few; j_call: TRBJ2-1; v_call: TRBV5-1
cdr3_nt: TGTGCCTGGAATACCGGGACAGGGGATCAGCCCCAGCATTTT; cdr3_aa: CAWNTGTGDQPQHF; d_call: TRBD1; clone_size: .; j_call: TRBJ1-5; v_call: TRBV30
cdr3_nt: TGTGCCAGCAGCTTGGTCCGTACCTCCTACAATGAGCAGTTCTTC; cdr3_aa: CASSLVRTSYNEQFF; d_call: .; clone_size: few; j_call: TRBJ2-1; v_call: TRBV5-6
cdr3_nt: TGTGCCAGCAGCGACACAGGGGCGAATCAGCCCCAGCATTTT; cdr3_aa: CASSDTGANQPQHF; d_call: TRBD1; clone_size: few; j_call: TRBJ1-5; v_call: TRBV9
cdr3_nt: TGTGCCAGCAGTCTTGACAGAAGCTCTGGAAACACCATATATTTT; cdr3_aa: CASSLDRSSGNTIYF; d_call: .; clone_size: many; j_call: TRBJ1-3; v_call: TRBV6-5
cdr3_nt: TGTGCCAGTAGGACGACTAGCGGGGGGGCCAATGAGCAGTTCTTC; cdr3_aa: CASRTTSGGANEQFF; d_call: TRBD2; clone_size: .; j_call: TRBJ2-1; v_call: TRBV19
cdr3_nt: TGTGCCTGGAGGCAGGGGGATCAGCCCCAGCATTTT; cdr3_aa: CAWRQGDQPQHF; d_call: TRBD1; clone_size: many; j_call: TRBJ1-5; v_call: TRBV30
cdr3_nt: TGTGCCAGCAGTTCCCCAGCCCGTAGACCGATTAACTATGGCTACACCTTC; cdr3_aa: CASSSPARRPINYGYTF; d_call: .; clone_size: .; j_call: TRBJ1-2; v_call: TRBV12-3/TRBV12-4
cdr3_nt: TGTGCCAGTAGGGGGACTTCGAACACCGGGGAGCTGTTTTTT; cdr3_aa: CASRGTSNTGELFF; d_call: .; clone_size: .; j_call: TRBJ2-2; v_call: TRBV19
cdr3_nt: TGTGCCAGCAGCCCCCGACTAGCGGCTTACAATGAGCAGTTCTTC; cdr3_aa: CASSPRLAAYNEQFF; d_call: TRBD2; clone_size: few; j_call: TRBJ2-1; v_call: TRBV3-1